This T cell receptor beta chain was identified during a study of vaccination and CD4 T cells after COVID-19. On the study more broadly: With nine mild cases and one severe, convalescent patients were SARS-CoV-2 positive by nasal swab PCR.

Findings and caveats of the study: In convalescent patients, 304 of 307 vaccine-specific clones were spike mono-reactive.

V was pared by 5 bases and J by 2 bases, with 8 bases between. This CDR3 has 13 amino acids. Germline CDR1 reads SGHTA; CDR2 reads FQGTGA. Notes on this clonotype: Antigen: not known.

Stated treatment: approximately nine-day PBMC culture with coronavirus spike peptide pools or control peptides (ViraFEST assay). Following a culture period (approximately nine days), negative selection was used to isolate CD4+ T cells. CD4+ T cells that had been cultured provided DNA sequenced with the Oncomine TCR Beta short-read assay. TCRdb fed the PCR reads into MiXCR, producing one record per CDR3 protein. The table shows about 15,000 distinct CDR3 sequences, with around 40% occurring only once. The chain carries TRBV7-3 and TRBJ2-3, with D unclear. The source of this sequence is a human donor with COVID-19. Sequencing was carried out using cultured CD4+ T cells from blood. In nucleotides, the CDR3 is TGTGCCAGCAGCCGTGTAGCCACAGATACGCAGTATTTT. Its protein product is CASSRVATDTQYF.